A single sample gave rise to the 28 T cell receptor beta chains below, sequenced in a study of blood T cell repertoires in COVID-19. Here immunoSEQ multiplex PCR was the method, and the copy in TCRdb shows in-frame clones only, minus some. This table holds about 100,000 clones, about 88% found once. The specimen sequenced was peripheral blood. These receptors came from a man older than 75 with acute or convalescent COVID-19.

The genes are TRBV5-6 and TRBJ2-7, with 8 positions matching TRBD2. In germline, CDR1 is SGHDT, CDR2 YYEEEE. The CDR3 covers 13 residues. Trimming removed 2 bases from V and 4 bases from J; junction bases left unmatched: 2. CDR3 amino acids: CASSFRLAYEQYF. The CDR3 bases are TGTGCCAGCAGCTTTAGACTAGCGTACGAGCAGTACTTC.

CDR3 amino acids: CASISRNTEAFF. The DNA of the CDR3 is TGTGCCAGCATTAGTCGGAACACTGAAGCTTTCTTT. V and J are TRBV6-5 and TRBJ1-1; no firm D call. Trimming left V 7 bases short and J 1 base short, with 7 bases between. Per the germline V gene, CDR1 is MNHEY and CDR2 is SVGAGI. The CDR3 consists of 12 residues.

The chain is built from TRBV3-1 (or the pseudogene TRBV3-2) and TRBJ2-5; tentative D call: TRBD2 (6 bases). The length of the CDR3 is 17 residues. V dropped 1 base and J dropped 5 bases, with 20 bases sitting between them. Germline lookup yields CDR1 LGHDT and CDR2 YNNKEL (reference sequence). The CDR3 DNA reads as TGTGCCAGCAGCCAAGGAGTGGCCGGAGGGGCACGGGAGACCCAGTACTTC. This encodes CASSQGVAGGARETQYF.

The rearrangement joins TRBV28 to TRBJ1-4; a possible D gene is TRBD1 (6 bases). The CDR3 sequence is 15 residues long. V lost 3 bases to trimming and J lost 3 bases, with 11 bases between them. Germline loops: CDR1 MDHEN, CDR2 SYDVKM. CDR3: CASSFLTGPNEKLFF. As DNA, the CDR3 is TGTGCCAGCAGTTTCCTGACAGGCCCTAATGAAAAACTGTTTTTT.

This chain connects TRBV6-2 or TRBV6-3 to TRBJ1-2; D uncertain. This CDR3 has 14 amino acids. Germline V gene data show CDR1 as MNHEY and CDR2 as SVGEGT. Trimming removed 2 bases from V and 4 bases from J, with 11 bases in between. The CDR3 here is CASSYEGRPYGYTF. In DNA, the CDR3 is TGTGCCAGCAGTTACGAGGGCAGACCCTATGGCTACACCTTC.

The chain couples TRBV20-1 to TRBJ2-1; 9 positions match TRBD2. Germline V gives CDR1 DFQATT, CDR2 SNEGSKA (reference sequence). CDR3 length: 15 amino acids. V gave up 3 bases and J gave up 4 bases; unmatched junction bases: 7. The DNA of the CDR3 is TGCAGTGCTAGTAGGCTAGCGGGATCATACAATGAGCAGTTCTTC. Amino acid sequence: CSASRLAGSYNEQFF.

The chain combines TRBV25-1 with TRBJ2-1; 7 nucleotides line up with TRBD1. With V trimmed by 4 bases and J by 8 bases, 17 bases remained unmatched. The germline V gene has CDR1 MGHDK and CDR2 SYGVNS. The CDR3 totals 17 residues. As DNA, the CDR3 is TGTGCCAGCAGTGCCAACAGGGGCAGGTGGGAGTCGGATGAGCAGTTCTTC. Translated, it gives CASSANRGRWESDEQFF.

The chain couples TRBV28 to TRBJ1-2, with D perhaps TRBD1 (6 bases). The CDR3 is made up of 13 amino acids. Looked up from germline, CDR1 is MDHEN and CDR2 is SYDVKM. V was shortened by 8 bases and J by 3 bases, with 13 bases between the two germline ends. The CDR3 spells CASEAGGDYGYTF. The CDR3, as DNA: TGTGCCAGCGAGGCTGGGGGCGACTATGGCTACACCTTC.

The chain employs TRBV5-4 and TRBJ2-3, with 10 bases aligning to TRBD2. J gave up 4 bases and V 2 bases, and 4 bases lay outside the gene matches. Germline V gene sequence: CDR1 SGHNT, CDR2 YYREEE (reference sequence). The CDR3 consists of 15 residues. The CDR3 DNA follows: TGTGCCAGCAGCTTAAGACTAGCGGGCTCAGATACGCAGTATTTT. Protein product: CASSLRLAGSDTQYF. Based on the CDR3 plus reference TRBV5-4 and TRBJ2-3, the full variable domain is ETGVTQSPTHLIKTRGQQVTLRCSSQSGHNTVSWYQQALGQGPQFIFQYYREEENGRGNFPPRFSGLQFPNYSSELNVNALELDDSALYLCASSLRLAGSDTQYFGPGTRLTVL.

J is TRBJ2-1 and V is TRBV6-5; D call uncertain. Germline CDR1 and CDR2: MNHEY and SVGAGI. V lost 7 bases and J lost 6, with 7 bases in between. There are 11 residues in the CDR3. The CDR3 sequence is CASTSFNEQFF. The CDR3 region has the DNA TGTGCCAGCACCAGTTTCAATGAGCAGTTCTTC.

The CDR3 sequence is CASSPARDSQTYEQYF. CDR3 DNA sequence: TGTGCCAGCAGCCCAGCGCGGGACAGCCAGACCTACGAGCAGTACTTC. V gene TRBV13 combines with J gene TRBJ2-7, with a possible D match to TRBD1 (7 bases). Trimming left V 5 bases short and J 2 bases short, with 19 bases between. Germline CDR1 reads PRHDT; CDR2 reads FYEKMQ (reference sequence). This CDR3 comprises 16 residues.

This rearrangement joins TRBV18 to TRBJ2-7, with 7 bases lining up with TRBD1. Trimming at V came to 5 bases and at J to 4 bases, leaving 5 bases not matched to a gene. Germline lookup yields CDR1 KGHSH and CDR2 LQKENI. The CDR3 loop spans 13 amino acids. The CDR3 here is CASSSGQVYEQYF. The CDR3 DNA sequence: TGTGCCAGCTCATCTGGACAGGTATACGAGCAGTACTTC. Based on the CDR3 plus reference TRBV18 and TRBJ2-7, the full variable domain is NAGVMQNPRHLVRRRGQEARLRCSPMKGHSHVYWYRQLPEEGLKFMVYLQKENIIDESGMPKERFSAEFPKEGPSILRIQQVVRGDSAAYFCASSSGQVYEQYFGPGTRLTVT.

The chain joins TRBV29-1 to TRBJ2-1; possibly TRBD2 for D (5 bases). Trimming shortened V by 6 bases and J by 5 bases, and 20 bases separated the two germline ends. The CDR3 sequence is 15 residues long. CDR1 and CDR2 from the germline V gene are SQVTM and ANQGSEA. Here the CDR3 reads CSVLQRETVNNEQFF. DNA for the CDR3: TGCAGCGTGTTGCAGAGGGAAACCGTAAACAATGAGCAGTTCTTC.

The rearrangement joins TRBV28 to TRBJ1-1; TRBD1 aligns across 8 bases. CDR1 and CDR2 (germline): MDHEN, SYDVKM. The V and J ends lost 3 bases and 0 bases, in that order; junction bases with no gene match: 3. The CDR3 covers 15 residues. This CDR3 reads CASSLGQALNTEAFF. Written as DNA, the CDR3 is TGTGCCAGCAGTTTGGGACAGGCTTTGAACACTGAAGCTTTCTTT. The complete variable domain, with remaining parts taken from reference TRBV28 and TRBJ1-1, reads DVKVTQSSRYLVKRTGEKVFLECVQDMDHENMFWYRQDPGLGLRLIYFSYDVKMKEKGDIPEGYSVSREKKERFSLILESASTNQTSMYLCASSLGQALNTEAFFGQGTRLTVV.

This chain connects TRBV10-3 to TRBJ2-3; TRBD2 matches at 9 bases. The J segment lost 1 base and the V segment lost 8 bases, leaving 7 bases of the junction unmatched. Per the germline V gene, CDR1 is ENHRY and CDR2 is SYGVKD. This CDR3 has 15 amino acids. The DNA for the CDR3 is TGTGCCATCGGCGCGGGAGGGCCTGGCACAGATACGCAGTATTTT. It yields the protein CAIGAGGPGTDTQYF.

The CDR3 nucleotides are TGTGCCAGCAGCTTAGGGCGGGAGAACACCGGGGAGCTGTTTTTT. Translation gives CASSLGRENTGELFF. This chain connects TRBV7-6 to TRBJ2-2, with D possibly matching TRBD2 (6 bases). Trimming stripped 1 base from V and 1 base from J, with 7 bases between. The CDR3 runs 15 residues. The germline CDR1 and CDR2 sequences are SGHVS and FNYEAQ.

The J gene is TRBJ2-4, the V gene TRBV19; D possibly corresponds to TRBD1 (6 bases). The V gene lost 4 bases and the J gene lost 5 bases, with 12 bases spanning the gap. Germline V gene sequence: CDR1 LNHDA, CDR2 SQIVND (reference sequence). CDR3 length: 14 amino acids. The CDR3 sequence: CASSRDTLENIQYF. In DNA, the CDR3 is TGTGCCAGTAGTAGGGACACCTTAGAAAACATTCAGTACTTC.

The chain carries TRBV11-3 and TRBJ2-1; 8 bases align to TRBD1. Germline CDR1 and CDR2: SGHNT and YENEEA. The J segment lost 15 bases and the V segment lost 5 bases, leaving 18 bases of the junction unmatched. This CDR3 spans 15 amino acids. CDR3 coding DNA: TGTGCCAGCAGCATAAGACAGGGGCGTTTGAAGTGTAGGTTCTTC. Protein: CASSIRQGRLKCRFF. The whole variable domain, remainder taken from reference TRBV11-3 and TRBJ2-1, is EAGVVQSPRYKIIEKKQPVAFWCNPISGHNTLYWYLQNLGQGPELLIRYENEEAVDDSQLPKDRFSAERLKGVDSTLKIQPAELGDSAVYLCASSIRQGRLKCRFFGPGTRLTVL.

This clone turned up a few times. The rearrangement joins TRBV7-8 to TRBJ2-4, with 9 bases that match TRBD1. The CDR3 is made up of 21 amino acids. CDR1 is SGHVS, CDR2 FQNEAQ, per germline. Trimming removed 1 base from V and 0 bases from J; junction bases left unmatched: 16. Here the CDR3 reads CASSLGSVPGQGSSAKNIQYF. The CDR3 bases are TGTGCCAGCAGCTTAGGATCCGTCCCGGGACAGGGATCGTCAGCCAAAAACATTCAGTACTTC.

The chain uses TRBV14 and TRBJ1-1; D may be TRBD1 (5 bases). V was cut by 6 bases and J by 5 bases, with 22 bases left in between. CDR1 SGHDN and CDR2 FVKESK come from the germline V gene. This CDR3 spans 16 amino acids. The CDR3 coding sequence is TGTGCCAGCAGTATCCGGGGCGGGGCGAGGGATACTGAAGCTTTCTTT. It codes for CASSIRGGARDTEAFF.

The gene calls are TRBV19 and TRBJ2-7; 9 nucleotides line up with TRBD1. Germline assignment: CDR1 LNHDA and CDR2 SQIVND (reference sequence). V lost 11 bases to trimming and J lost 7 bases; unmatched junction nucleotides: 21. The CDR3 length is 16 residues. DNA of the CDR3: TGTGCCTGCTCCGGGGGTCACGGGACAGGGACGCGGGAGCAGTACTTC. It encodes CACSGGHGTGTREQYF.

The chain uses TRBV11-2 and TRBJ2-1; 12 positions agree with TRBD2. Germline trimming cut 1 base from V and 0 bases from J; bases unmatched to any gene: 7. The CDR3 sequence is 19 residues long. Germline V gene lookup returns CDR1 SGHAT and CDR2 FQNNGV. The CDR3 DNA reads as TGTGCCAGCAGCTTAGCACCAAGGACTAGCGGGAACTCCTACAATGAGCAGTTCTTC. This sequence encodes CASSLAPRTSGNSYNEQFF.

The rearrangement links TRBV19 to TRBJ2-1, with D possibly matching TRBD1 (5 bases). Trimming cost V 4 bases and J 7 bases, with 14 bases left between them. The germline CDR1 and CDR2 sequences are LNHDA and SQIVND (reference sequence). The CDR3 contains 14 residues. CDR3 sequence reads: CASSRQGISNEQFF. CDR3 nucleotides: TGTGCCAGTAGTAGGCAGGGTATTAGTAATGAGCAGTTCTTC.

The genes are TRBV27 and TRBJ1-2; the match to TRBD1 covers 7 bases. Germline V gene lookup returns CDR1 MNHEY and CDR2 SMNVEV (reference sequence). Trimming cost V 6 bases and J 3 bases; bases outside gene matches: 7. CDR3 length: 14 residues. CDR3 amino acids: CASSPDREDYGYTF. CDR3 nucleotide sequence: TGTGCCAGCAGCCCAGACAGGGAAGACTATGGCTACACCTTC.

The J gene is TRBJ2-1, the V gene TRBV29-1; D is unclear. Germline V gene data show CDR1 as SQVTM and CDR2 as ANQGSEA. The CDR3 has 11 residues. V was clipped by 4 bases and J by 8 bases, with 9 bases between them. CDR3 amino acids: CSVGDGDEQFF. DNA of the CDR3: TGCAGCGTTGGAGATGGAGATGAGCAGTTCTTC.

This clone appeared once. In nucleotides, the CDR3 is TGTGCCAGTAGTATCCTTCCCACCCAGGGAGAGACCCAGTACTTC. Its translation: CASSILPTQGETQYF. This chain uses TRBV19 with TRBJ2-5; D possibly corresponds to TRBD1 (5 bases). Between the trimmed V and J ends, which lost 3 bases and 4 bases, there was a span of 15 bases. The CDR3 runs 15 residues. Germline lookup yields CDR1 LNHDA and CDR2 SQIVND (reference sequence).

CDR3 residues: CASSQADEQFF. The CDR3 DNA reads as TGTGCCAGCAGCCAAGCGGATGAGCAGTTCTTC. The chain has TRBV3-1 (or the pseudogene TRBV3-2) and TRBJ2-1; D call uncertain. This CDR3 has 11 amino acids. Trimming pared 1 base from V and 8 bases from J, leaving 3 bases between. Germline CDR1 LGHDT, CDR2 YNNKEL (reference sequence).

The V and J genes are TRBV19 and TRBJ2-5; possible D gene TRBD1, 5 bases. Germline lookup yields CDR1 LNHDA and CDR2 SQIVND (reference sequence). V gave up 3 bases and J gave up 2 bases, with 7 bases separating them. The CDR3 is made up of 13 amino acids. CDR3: CASSINRQETQYF. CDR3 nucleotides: TGTGCCAGTAGTATCAACAGGCAAGAGACCCAGTACTTC.